Listed here are 5 T cell receptor beta chains from one sample, sequenced in a study of cytomegalovirus exposure and HLA in healthy donors. Use of 60 Vbeta and 13 Jbeta primers characterized the PCR. The data were produced by immunoSEQ multiplex PCR, yet TCRdb's version contains in-frame clones alone and is incomplete. The data hold about 220,000 clones, with more than 75% observed a single time. The sample taken for sequencing was PBMCs. The receptors come from a woman between 40 and 50 years old in good health and CMV-seropositive.

The rearrangement links TRBV15 to TRBJ1-5, with D uncertain. The CDR3 covers 13 residues. The V and J ends lost 4 bases and 5 bases respectively, with 9 bases between them. The V gene's germline CDR1 is LNHNV and CDR2 YYDKDF (reference sequence). The CDR3 region has the DNA TGTGCCACCAGCACCTATCCCGATCAGCCCCAGCATTTT. Protein sequence: CATSTYPDQPQHF.

This chain uses TRBV4-3 with TRBJ2-7, with 11 bases matching TRBD2. Looked up from germline, CDR1 is LGHNA and CDR2 is YSLEER. The CDR3 loop spans 16 amino acids. V lost 3 bases, J lost 2 bases, and 6 bases stayed unmatched. The CDR3 nucleotides are TGCGCCAGCAGCCATCTCCTAGCGGGAGGACCCTACGAGCAGTACTTC. Its protein is CASSHLLAGGPYEQYF.

V and J are TRBV9 and TRBJ2-5; 9 nucleotides line up with TRBD1. The CDR3 is made up of 16 amino acids. The germline V gene has CDR1 SGDLS and CDR2 YYNGEE. The V and J ends lost 2 bases and 5 bases, in that order; junction bases with no gene match: 10. CDR3 sequence: CASSVGETGGGETQYF. In nucleotides, the CDR3 is TGTGCCAGCAGCGTCGGCGAGACAGGGGGTGGGGAGACCCAGTACTTC. Full variable domain (rest looked up from reference TRBV9 and TRBJ2-5): DSGVTQTPKHLITATGQRVTLRCSPRSGDLSVYWYQQSLDQGLQFLIQYYNGEERAKGNILERFSAQQFPDLHSELNLSSLELGDSALYFCASSVGETGGGETQYFGPGTRLLVL.

V is TRBV9 and J is TRBJ2-7, with 7 bases that match TRBD1. Germline-derived CDR1 and CDR2 are SGDLS and YYNGEE. Losses at the gene ends were 5 bases for V and 2 bases for J; bases not matched to a gene: 7. The CDR3 runs to 14 residues. This chain's CDR3 is CASRAGTETYEQYF. DNA of the CDR3: TGTGCCAGCAGGGCCGGGACAGAGACCTACGAGCAGTACTTC.

The chain has TRBV6-6 and TRBJ2-1; maybe TRBD2 (6 bases). V shed 7 bases and J shed 12 bases, with 19 bases lying between them. The germline V gene has CDR1 MNHNY and CDR2 SVGAGI (reference sequence). The CDR3 has 13 amino acids. DNA of the CDR3: TGTGCCAGCATCCTGGGGGGAACTAGTAGGCAGTTCTTC. This translates into CASILGGTSRQFF.